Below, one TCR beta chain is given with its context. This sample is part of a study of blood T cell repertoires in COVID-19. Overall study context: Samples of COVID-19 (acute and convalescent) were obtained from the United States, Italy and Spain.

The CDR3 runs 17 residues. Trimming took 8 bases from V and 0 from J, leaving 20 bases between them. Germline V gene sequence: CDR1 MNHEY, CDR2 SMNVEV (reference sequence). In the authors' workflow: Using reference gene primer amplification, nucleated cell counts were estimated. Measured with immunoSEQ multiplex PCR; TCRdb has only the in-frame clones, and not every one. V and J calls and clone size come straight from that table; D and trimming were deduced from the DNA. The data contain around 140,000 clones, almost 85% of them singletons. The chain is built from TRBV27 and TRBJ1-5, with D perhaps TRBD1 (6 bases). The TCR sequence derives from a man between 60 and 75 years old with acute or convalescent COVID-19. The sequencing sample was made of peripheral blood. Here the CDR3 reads CASFPDGQFYSNQPQHF. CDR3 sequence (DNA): TGTGCCAGCTTTCCCGACGGACAGTTTTATAGCAATCAGCCCCAGCATTTT.